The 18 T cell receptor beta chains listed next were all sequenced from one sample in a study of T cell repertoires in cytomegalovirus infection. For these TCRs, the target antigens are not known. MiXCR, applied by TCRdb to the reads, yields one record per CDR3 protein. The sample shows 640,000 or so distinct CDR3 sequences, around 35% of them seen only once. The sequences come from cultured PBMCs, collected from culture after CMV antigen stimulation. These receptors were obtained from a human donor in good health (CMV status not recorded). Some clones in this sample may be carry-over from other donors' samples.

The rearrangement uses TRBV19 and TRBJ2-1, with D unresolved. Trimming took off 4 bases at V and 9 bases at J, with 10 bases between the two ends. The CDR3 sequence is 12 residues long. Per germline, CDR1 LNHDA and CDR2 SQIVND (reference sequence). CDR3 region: CASSTGRFEQFF. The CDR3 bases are TGTGCCAGTAGTACCGGACGGTTTGAGCAGTTCTTC.

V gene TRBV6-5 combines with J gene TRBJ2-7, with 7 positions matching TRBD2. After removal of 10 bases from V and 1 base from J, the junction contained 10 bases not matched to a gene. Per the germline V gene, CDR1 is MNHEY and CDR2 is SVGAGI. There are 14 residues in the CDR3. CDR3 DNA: TGTGCCACCACCAAGGCTAGCGGATCCTACGAGCAGTACTTC. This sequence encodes CATTKASGSYEQYF.

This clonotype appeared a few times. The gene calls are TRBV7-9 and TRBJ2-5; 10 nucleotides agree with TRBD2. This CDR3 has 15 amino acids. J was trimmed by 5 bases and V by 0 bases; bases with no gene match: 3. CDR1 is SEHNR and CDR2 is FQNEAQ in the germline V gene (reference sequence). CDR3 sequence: CASSLARAGGETQYF. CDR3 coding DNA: TGTGCCAGCAGCTTAGCAAGAGCGGGAGGGGAGACCCAGTACTTC.

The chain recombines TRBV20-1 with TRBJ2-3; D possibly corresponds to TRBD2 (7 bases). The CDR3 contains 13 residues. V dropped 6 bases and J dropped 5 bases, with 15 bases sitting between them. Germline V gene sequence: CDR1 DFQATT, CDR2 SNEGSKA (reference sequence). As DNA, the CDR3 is TGCAGTGCAGGGGGGGGCGTAGGAGATACGCAGTATTTT. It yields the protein CSAGGGVGDTQYF.

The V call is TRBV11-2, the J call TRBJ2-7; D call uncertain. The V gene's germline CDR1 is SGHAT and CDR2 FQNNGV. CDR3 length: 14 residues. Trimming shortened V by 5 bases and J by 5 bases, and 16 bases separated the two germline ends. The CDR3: CASSRQRGYDEQYF. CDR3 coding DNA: TGTGCCAGCAGCCGCCAAAGAGGATACGACGAGCAGTACTTC.

CDR3 DNA sequence: TGTGCCAGCAGCACGGACGGGAACGCCTACAATGAGCAGTTCTTC. Translating it yields CASSTDGNAYNEQFF. The chain links TRBV9 to TRBJ2-1; D is possibly TRBD2 (5 bases). The CDR3 spans 15 residues. Germline V lookup: CDR1 SGDLS, CDR2 YYNGEE. V was shortened by 4 bases and J by 2 bases, with 13 bases between the two germline ends.

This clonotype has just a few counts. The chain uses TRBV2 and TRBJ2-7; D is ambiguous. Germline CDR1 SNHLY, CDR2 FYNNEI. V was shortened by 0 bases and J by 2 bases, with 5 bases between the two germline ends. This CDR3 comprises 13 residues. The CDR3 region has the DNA TGTGCCAGCAGTGAAGCCCCCACCTACGAGCAGTACTTC. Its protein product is CASSEAPTYEQYF. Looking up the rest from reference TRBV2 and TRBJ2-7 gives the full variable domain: EPEVTQTPSHQVTQMGQEVILRCVPISNHLYFYWYRQILGQKVEFLVSFYNNEISEKSEIFDDQFSVERPDGSNFTLKIRSTKLEDSAMYFCASSEAPTYEQYFGPGTRLTVT.

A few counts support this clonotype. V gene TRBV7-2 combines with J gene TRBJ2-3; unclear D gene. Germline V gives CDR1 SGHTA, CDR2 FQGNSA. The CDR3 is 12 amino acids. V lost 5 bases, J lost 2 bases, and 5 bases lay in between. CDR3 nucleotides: TGTGCCAGCAGCAGAAACACAGATACGCAGTATTTT. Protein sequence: CASSRNTDTQYF.

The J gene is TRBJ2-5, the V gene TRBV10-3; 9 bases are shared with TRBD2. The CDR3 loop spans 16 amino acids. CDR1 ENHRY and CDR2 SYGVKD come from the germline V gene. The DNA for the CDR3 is TGTGACACCCACGCGATCGCGGCGGGGGGGTACGAGACCCAGTACTTC. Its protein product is CDTHAIAAGGYETQYF.

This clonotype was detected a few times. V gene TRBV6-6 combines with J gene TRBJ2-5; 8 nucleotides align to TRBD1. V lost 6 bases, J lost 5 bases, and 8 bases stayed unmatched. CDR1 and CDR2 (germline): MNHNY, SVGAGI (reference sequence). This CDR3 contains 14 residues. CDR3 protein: CASRGTGGRETQYF. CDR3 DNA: TGTGCCAGCAGGGGTACAGGGGGAAGGGAGACCCAGTACTTC.

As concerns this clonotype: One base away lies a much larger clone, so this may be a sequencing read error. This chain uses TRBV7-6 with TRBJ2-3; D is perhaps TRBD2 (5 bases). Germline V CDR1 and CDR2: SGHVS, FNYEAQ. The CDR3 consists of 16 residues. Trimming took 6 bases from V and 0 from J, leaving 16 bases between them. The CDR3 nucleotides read TGTGCCAGCAGTGGAGGCCGGGGAGCTAGCACAGATACGCAGTATTTT. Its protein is CASSGGRGASTDTQYF. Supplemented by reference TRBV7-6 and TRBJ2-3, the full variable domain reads GAGVSQSPRYKVTKRGQDVALRCDPISGHVSLYWYRQALGQGPEFLTYFNYEAQQDKSGLPNDRFSAERPEGSISTLTIQRTEQRDSAMYRCASSGGRGASTDTQYFGPGTRLTVL.

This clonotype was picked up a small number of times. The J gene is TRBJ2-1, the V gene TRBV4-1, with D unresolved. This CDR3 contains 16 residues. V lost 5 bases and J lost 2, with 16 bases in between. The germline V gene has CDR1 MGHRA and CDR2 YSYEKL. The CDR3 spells CASSLRSVPAYNEQFF. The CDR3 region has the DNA TGCGCCAGCAGCTTGCGGTCGGTACCCGCCTACAATGAGCAGTTCTTC.

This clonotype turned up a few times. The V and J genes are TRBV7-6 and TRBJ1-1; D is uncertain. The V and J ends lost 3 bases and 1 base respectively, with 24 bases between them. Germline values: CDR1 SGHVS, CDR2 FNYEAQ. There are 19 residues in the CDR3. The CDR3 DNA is TGTGCCAGCAGCTTCCTACAGCTTAAGGTCCAAAACTCGAACACTGAAGCTTTCTTT. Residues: CASSFLQLKVQNSNTEAFF. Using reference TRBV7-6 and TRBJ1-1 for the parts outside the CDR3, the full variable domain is GAGVSQSPRYKVTKRGQDVALRCDPISGHVSLYWYRQALGQGPEFLTYFNYEAQQDKSGLPNDRFSAERPEGSISTLTIQRTEQRDSAMYRCASSFLQLKVQNSNTEAFFGQGTRLTVV.

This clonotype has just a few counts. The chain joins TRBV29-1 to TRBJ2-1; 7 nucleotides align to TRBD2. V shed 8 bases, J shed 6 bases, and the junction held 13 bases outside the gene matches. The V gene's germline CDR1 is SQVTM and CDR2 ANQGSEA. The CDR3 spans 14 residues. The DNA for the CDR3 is TGCAGCTCCCATGGGACTAACGCAGGCAATGAGCAGTTCTTC. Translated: CSSHGTNAGNEQFF.

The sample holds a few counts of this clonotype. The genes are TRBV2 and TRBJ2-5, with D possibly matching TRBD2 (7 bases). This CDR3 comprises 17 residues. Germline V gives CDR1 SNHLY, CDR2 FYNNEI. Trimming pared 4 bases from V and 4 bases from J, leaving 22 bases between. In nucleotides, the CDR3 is TGTGCCAGCAGTGTAGGTTGGACTAGAGGGGGGGGAGAGACCCAGTACTTC. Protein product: CASSVGWTRGGGETQYF.

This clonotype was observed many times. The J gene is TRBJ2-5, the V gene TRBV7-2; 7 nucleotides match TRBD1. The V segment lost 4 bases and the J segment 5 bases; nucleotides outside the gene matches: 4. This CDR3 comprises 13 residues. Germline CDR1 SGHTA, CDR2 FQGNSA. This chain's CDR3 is CASSSTGAETQYF. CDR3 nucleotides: TGTGCCAGCAGCTCCACAGGGGCGGAGACCCAGTACTTC. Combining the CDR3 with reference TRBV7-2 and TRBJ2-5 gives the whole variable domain GAGVSQSPSNKVTEKGKDVELRCDPISGHTALYWYRQSLGQGLEFLIYFQGNSAPDKSGLPSDRFSAERTGGSVSTLTIQRTQQEDSAVYLCASSSTGAETQYFGPGTRLLVL.

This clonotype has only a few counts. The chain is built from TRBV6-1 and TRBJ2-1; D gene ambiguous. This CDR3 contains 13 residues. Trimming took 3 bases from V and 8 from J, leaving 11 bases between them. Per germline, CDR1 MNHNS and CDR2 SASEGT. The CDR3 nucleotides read TGTGCCAGCAGTGAGGTGGCCGTCGATGAGCAGTTCTTC. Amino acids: CASSEVAVDEQFF.

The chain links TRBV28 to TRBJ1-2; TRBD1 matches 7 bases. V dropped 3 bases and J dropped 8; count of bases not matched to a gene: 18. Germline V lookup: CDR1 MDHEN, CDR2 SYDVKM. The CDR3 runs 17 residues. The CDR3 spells CASSLTPGTVVGGGYTF. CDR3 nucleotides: TGTGCCAGCAGTTTGACCCCAGGGACAGTCGTTGGCGGGGGCTACACCTTC.